What follows is one T cell receptor beta chain and its context. Donors comprised only Caucasian adults living in Nashville, Tennessee. This sample is drawn from a study of shared clonotypes between healthy human individuals. V shed 4 bases and J 4 bases; nucleotides not matched to a gene: 3. The CDR3 runs to 14 residues. The germline V gene encodes CDR1 SGHRS and CDR2 YFSETQ. Each subset's genomic DNA was shared equally among a number of immunoSEQ plates. The assay was immunoSEQ multiplex PCR, and TCRdb's table has in-frame clones only and misses some. Of 450,000 to 500,000 clones listed, over 70% are singletons.

The clonotype was recovered from a woman in her forties in good health. Some clones in this sample may be carry-over from other donors' samples. The rearrangement links TRBV5-1 to TRBJ2-7; TRBD2 aligns across 12 bases. The specimen was PBMCs. The CDR3 here is CASSTGTSGYEQYF. The CDR3 nucleotides are TGCGCCAGCAGCACCGGGACTAGCGGGTACGAGCAGTACTTC.